Listed below are T cell receptor beta chains from one sample, sequenced in a study of beta chain features in type 1 diabetes. Produced via immunoSEQ multiplex PCR; TCRdb's table is partial and in-frame only. The sample has over 350,000 clones, less than 15% seen once. Sequencing used naive CD4+ T cells from blood. The receptors come from a woman aged 18-29 years in good health. Both conserved end residues are part of each CDR3. The order of the fields is CDR3 length, V gene, CDR3 protein.

14 TRBV7-9 CASSLASWTYEQYF
15 TRBV4-1 CASSQDSSMNTEAFF
12 TRBV11-2 CASSLDKETQYF
13 TRBV6-1 CASSVGLSYEQYF
15 TRBV4-2 CASSPRGGRADEQFF
17 TRBV9 CASSVVASQTGGQGYTF
14 TRBV30 CAWSPVLMNTEAFF
15 TRBV7-3 CASSPYGLAIDTQYF
10 TRBV28 CASSPRGYTF
12 TRBV25-1 CASSEYRETQYF